This T cell receptor (beta chain) was identified during a study of shared clonotypes between healthy human individuals. Overall study context: There were three CD4 naive, three CD4 memory, two CD8 naive and one CD8 memory plates per donor. Overall study results and limits: Rarefaction showed sorted-subset sequencing was incomplete despite large depth.

As for this clone: The antigen is undetermined.

Per the study methods: ImmunoSEQ supplied junction-only sequences lacking quality scores, so filtering was different. Some clones are missing from TCRdb's copy, which holds only in-frame ones; the method was immunoSEQ multiplex PCR. V and J calls and clone size are those listed in that table; D and trimming were worked out from the DNA. The sample holds about 1,800,000 clones, about 95% seen once. Germline trimming cut 3 bases from V and 2 bases from J; bases unmatched to any gene: 7. This CDR3 comprises 15 residues. Germline CDR1 and CDR2: SEHNR and FQNEAQ (reference sequence). Positive CCR7 selection of CD45RO-negative cells yielded the naive CD8 cells, and terminally differentiated effector memory CD45RA+ cells were excluded. Only Caucasian adults living in Nashville, Tennessee made up the donor group.

The receptor was isolated from a man aged 18 to 29 in good health. The rearrangement joins TRBV7-9 to TRBJ2-7; TRBD2 agrees at 7 bases. Sequencing was done on a sample of naive CD8+ T cells sorted from blood. The CDR3 reads CASSFFSRGAYEQYF. CDR3 in DNA: TGTGCCAGCAGCTTTTTCTCTCGGGGGGCCTACGAGCAGTACTTC.